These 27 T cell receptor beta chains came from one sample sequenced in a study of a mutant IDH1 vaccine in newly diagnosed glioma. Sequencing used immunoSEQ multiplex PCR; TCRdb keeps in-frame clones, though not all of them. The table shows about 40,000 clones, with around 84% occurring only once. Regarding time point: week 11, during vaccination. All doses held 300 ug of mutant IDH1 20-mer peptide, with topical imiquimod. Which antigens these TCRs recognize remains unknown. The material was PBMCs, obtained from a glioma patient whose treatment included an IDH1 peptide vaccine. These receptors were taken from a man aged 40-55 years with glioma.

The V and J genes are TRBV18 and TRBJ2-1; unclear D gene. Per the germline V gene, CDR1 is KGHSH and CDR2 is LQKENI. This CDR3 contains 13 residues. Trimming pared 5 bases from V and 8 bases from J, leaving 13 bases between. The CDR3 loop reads CASSLSLVYEQFF. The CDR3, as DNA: TGTGCCAGCTCATTATCGCTGGTCTATGAGCAGTTCTTC.

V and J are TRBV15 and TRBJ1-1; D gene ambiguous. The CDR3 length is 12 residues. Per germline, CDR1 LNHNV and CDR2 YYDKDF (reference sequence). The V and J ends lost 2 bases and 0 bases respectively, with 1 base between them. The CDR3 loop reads CATSRLNTEAFF. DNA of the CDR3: TGTGCCACCAGCAGACTGAACACTGAAGCTTTCTTT.

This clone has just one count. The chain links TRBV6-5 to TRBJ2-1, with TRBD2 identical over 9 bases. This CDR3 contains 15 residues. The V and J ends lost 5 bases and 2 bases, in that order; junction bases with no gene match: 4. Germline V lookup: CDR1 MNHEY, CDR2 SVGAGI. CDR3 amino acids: CASSPGTSPYNEQFF. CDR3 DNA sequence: TGTGCCAGCAGTCCCGGGACTAGCCCCTACAATGAGCAGTTCTTC.

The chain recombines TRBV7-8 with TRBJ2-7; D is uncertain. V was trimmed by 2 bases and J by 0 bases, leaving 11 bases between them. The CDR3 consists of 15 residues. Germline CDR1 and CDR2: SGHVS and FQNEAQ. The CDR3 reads CASSLIEVSSYEQYF. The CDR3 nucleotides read TGTGCCAGCAGCTTAATCGAGGTTAGCTCCTACGAGCAGTACTTC.

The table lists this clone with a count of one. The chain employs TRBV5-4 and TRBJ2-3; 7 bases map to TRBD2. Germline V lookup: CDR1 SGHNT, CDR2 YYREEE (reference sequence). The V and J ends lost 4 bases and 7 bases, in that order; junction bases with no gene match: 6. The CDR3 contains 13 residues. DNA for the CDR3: TGTGCCAGCAGCGCTACCGGGAGGAATACGCAGTATTTT. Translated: CASSATGRNTQYF.

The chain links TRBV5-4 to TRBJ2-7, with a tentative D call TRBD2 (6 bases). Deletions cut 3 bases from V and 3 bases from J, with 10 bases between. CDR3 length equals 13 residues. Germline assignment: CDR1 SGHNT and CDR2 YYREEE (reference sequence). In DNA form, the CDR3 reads TGTGCCAGCAGCTACGGGACTGGCTACGAGCAGTACTTC. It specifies CASSYGTGYEQYF.

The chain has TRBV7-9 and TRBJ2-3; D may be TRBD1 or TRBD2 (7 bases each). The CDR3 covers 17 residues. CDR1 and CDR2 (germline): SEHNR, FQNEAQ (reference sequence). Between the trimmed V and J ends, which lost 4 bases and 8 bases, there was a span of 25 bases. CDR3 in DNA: TGTGCCAGCAGCTCCGGACAGGCGGGAGAGAGGGGCGGTACGCAGTATTTT. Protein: CASSSGQAGERGGTQYF.

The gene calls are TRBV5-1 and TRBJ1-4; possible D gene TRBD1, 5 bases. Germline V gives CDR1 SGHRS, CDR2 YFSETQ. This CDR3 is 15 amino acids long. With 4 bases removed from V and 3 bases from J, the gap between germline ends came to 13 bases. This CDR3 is CASSASGGANEKLFF. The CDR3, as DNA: TGCGCCAGCAGCGCCTCCGGGGGGGCTAATGAAAAACTGTTTTTT.

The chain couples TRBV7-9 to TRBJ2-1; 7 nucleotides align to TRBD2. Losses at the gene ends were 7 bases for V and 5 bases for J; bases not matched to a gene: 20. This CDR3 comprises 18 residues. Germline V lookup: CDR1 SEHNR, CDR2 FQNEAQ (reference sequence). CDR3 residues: CASTPLGYGGSKHNEQFF. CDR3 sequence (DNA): TGTGCCAGCACCCCTCTCGGATACGGCGGGAGTAAGCACAATGAGCAGTTCTTC.

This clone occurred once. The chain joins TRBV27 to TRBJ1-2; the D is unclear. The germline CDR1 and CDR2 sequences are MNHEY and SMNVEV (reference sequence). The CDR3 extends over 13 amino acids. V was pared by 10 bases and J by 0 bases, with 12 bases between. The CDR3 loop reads CATPFSANYGYTF. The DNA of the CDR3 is TGTGCCACCCCCTTTTCAGCTAACTATGGCTACACCTTC.

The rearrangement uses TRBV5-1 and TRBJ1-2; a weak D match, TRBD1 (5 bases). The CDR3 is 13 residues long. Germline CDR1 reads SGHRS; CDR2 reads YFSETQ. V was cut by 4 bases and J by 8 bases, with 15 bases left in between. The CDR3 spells CASSTGVGRGYTF. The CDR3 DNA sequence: TGCGCCAGCAGCACGGGGGTCGGGAGAGGCTACACCTTC.

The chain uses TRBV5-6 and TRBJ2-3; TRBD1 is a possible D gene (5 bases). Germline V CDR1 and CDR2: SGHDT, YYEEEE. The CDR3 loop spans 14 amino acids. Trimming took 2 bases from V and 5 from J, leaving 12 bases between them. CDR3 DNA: TGTGCCAGCAGCTTCCCCATAGGGGTAGATACGCAGTATTTT. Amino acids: CASSFPIGVDTQYF.

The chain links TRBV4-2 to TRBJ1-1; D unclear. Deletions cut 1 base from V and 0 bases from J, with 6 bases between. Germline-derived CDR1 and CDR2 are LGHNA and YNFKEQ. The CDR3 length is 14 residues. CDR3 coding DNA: TGTGCCAGCAGCCAAGGGGTCATGAACACTGAAGCTTTCTTT. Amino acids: CASSQGVMNTEAFF.

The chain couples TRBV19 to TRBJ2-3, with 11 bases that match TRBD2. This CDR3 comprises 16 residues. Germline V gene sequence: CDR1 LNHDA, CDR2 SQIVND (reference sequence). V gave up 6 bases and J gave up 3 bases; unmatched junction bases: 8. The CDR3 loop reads CASRRQLAGETDTQYF. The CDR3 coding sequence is TGTGCCAGTAGGCGCCAACTAGCGGGAGAAACAGATACGCAGTATTTT.

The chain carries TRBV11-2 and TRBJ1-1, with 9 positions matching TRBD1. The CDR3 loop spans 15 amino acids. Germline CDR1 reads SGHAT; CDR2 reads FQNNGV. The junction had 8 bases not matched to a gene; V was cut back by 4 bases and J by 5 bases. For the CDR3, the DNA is TGTGCCAGCAGCTGGGAACAGGGGGCGCGTACTGAAGCTTTCTTT. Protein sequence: CASSWEQGARTEAFF.

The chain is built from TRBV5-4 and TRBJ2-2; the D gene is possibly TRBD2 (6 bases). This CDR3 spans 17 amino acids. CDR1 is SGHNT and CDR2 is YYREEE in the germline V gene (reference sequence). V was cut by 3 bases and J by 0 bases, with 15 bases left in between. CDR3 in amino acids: CASSSVSGEANTGELFF. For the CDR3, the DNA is TGTGCCAGCAGCTCGGTTAGCGGAGAGGCGAACACCGGGGAGCTGTTTTTT.

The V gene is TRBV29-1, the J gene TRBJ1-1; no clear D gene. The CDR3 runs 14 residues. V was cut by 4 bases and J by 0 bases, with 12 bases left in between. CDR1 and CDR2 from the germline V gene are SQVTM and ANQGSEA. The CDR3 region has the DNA TGCAGCGTTGGAACACCTGTTCTGAACACTGAAGCTTTCTTT. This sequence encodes CSVGTPVLNTEAFF.

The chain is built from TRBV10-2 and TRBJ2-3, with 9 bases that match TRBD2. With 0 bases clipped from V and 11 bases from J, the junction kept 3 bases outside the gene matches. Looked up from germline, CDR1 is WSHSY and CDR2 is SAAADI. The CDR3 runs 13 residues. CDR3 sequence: CASSESATSGQYF. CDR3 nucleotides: TGCGCCAGCAGTGAGTCGGCGACTAGCGGGCAGTATTTT.

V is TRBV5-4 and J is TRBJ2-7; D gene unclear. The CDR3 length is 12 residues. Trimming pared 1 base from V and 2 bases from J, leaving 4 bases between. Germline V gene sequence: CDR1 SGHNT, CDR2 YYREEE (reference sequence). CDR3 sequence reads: CASSLNTYEQYF. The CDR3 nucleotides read TGTGCCAGCAGCTTGAACACCTACGAGCAGTACTTC.

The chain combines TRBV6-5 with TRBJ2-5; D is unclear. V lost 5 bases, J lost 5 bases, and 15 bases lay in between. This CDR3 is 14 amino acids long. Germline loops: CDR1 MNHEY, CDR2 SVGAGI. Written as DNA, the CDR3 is TGTGCCAGCAGTCCGGGTCCTCCCACCGAGACCCAGTACTTC. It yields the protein CASSPGPPTETQYF.

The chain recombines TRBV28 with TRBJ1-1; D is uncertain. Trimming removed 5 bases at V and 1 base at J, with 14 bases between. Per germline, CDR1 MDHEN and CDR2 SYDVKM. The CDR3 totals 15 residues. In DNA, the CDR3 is TGTGCCAGCAGTGGGGTAGCGGGGAAGAACACTGAAGCTTTCTTT. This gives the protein CASSGVAGKNTEAFF.

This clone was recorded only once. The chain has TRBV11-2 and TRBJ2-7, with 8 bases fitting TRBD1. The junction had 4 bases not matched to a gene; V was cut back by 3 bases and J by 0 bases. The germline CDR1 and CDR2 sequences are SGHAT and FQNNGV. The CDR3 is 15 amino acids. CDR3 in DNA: TGTGCCAGCAGCTTCCAGGGGGCTCCCTCCTACGAGCAGTACTTC. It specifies CASSFQGAPSYEQYF.

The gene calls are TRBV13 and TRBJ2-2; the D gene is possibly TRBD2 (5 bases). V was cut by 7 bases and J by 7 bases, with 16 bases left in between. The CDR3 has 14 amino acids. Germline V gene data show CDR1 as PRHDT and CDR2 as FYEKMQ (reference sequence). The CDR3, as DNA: TGTGCCAGCACCACTCCCGGGATAAACGGGGAGCTGTTTTTT. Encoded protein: CASTTPGINGELFF.

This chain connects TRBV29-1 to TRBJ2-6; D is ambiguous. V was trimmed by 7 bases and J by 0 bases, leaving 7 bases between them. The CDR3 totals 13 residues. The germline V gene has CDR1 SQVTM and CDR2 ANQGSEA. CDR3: CSGFISGANVLTF. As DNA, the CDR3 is TGCAGCGGTTTCATCTCTGGGGCCAACGTCCTGACTTTC. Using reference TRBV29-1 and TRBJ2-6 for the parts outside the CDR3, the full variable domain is SAVISQKPSRDICQRGTSLTIQCQVDSQVTMMFWYRQQPGQSLTLIATANQGSEATYESGFVIDKFPISRPNLTFSTLTVSNMSPEDSSIYLCSGFISGANVLTFGAGSRLTVL.

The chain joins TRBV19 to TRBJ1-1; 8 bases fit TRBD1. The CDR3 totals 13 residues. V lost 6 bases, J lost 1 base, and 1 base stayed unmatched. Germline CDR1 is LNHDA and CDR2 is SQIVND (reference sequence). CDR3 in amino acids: CASSGQGNTEAFF. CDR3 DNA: TGTGCCAGTAGCGGACAGGGGAACACTGAAGCTTTCTTT.

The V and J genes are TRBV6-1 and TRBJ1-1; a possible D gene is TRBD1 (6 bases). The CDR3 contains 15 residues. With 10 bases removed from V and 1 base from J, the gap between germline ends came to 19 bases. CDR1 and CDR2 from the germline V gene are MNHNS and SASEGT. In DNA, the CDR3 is TGTGCCACCCGGGACACTTTCTTACAGAACACTGAAGCTTTCTTT. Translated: CATRDTFLQNTEAFF.

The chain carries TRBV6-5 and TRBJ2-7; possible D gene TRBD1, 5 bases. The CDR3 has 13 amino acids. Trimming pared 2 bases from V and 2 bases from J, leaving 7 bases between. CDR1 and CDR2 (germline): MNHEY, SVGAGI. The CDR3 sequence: CASSYRGPYEQYF. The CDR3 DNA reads TGTGCCAGCAGTTACAGGGGCCCCTACGAGCAGTACTTC.